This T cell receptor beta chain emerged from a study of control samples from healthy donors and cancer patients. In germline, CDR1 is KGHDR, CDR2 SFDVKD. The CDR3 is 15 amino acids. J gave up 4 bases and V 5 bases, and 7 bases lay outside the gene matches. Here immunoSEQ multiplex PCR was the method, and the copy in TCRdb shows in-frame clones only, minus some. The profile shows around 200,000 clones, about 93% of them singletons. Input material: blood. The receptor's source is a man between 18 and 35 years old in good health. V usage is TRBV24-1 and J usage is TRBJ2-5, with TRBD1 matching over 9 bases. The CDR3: CATSGWDREGETQYF. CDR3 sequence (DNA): TGTGCCACCAGTGGGTGGGACAGGGAAGGAGAGACCCAGTACTTC.